One sample yielded the 9 T cell receptor beta chains listed below, sequenced in a study of shared clonotypes between healthy human individuals. Repertoires were generated with immunoSEQ multiplex PCR, while TCRdb's copy carries only in-frame clones and drops some. The sample carries around 2.1 million clones, approximately 95% recorded once. Sequencing was carried out using naive CD4+ T cells sorted from blood. Subset: CD45RA+ positively selected. The origin of the receptors is a man between 18 and 35 years old in good health.

This clone was seen only once. The chain has TRBV6-6 and TRBJ1-2; D uncertain. V was pared by 0 bases and J by 4 bases, with 9 bases between. This CDR3 contains 14 residues. Germline V gene data show CDR1 as MNHNY and CDR2 as SVGAGI (reference sequence). The CDR3 nucleotides read TGTGCCAGCAGTTACTCGGACGGTCTCTATGGCTACACCTTC. It translates to CASSYSDGLYGYTF.

A note on this clone: The same CDR3 also results from other DNA sequences found in this sample. This chain uses TRBV5-6 with TRBJ2-5; D is uncertain. In germline, CDR1 is SGHDT, CDR2 YYEEEE. This CDR3 has 12 residues. V lost 2 bases and J lost 5, with 7 bases in between. CDR3 loop: CASSLATETQYF. CDR3 nucleotide sequence: TGTGCCAGCAGCTTAGCAACGGAGACCCAGTACTTC.

This rearrangement joins TRBV28 to TRBJ1-1, with 10 bases that match TRBD1. In germline, CDR1 is MDHEN, CDR2 SYDVKM. V trimming: 6 bases; J trimming: 4 bases; junction bases outside the gene matches: 11. The CDR3 is 16 residues long. The CDR3 DNA reads TGTGCCAGCAGCCTAAGACAGGGGGCGGGAGGCACTGAAGCTTTCTTT. It encodes CASSLRQGAGGTEAFF.

This rearrangement joins TRBV4-3 to TRBJ1-6, with D unresolved. Germline loops: CDR1 LGHNA, CDR2 YSLEER. The V end lost 4 bases, the J end lost 6 bases, and 10 bases lay between the germline ends. The CDR3 covers 14 residues. The CDR3 nucleotides are TGCGCCAGCAGCCGCGCAGGAGGTAATTCACCCCTCCACTTT. As protein: CASSRAGGNSPLHF.

The chain combines TRBV11-2 with TRBJ2-1, with 10 bases aligning to TRBD2. The germline gives CDR1 SGHAT, CDR2 FQNNGV. CDR3 length: 14 amino acids. J gave up 6 bases and V 9 bases, and 8 bases lay outside the gene matches. CDR3 sequence (DNA): TGTGCCAGTTTGCCGGGACTAGCGAGCAATGAGCAGTTCTTC. Encoded protein: CASLPGLASNEQFF.

CDR3 amino acids: CASSQDESSASTDTQYF. As DNA, the CDR3 is TGCGCCAGCAGCCAAGATGAGAGTTCGGCTAGCACAGATACGCAGTATTTT. The chain is built from TRBV4-1 and TRBJ2-3, with D hard to call. The CDR3 length is 17 residues. The germline V gene has CDR1 MGHRA and CDR2 YSYEKL. V lost 0 bases and J 0 bases, leaving 13 bases between the germline ends.

The count of this clone is one. V usage is TRBV6-5 and J usage is TRBJ2-3, with TRBD2 identical over 11 bases. V was clipped by 6 bases and J by 3 bases; unmatched bases: 5. Germline CDR1 reads MNHEY; CDR2 reads SVGAGI. This CDR3 region has 15 residues. In DNA, the CDR3 is TGTGCCAGCAGCGCGGGACTAGCGGAAACAGATACGCAGTATTTT. Encoded protein: CASSAGLAETDTQYF.

The V and J genes are TRBV30 and TRBJ2-1, with D hard to call. The germline V and J ends were trimmed by 5 bases and 0 bases, with 8 bases remaining between them. CDR3 size: 13 residues. Germline CDR1 is GTSNPN and CDR2 is SVGIG (reference sequence). The CDR3 nucleotides read TGTGCCTGGGGCGACTTCTCCTACAATGAGCAGTTCTTC. It is translated as CAWGDFSYNEQFF.

The table lists this clone with a count of one. The same CDR3 also results from other DNA sequences found in this sample. The rearrangement uses TRBV5-1 and TRBJ2-5; no clear D. CDR3 length: 14 amino acids. Germline V lookup: CDR1 SGHRS, CDR2 YFSETQ. V lost 0 bases, J lost 1 base, and 7 bases lay in between. Here the CDR3 reads CASSLGGFQETQYF. DNA of the CDR3: TGCGCCAGCAGCTTGGGTGGCTTCCAAGAGACCCAGTACTTC.